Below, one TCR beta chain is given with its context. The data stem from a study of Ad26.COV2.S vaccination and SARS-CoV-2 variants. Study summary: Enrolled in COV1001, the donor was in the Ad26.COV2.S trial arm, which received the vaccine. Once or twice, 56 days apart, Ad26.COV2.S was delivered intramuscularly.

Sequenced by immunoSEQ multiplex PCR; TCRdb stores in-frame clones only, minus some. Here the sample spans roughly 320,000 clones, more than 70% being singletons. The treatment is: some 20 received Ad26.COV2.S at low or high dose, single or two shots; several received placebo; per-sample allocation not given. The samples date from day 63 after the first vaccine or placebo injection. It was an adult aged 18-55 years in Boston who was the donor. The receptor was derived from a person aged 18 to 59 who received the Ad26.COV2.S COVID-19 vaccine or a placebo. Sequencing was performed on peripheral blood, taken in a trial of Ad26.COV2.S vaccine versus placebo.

Here the CDR3 DNA reads TGTGCCAGCAGCTTAGTGGGCAGGAGCATCTCTGGGGCCAACGTCCTGACTTTC. This translates into CASSLVGRSISGANVLTF. The rearrangement uses TRBV7-2 and TRBJ2-6; D not resolved. This CDR3 comprises 18 residues. With 1 base removed from V and 0 bases from J, the gap between germline ends came to 13 bases. Germline loops: CDR1 SGHTA, CDR2 FQGNSA. Drawing the rest from reference TRBV7-2 and TRBJ2-6, the complete variable domain is GAGVSQSPSNKVTEKGKDVELRCDPISGHTALYWYRQSLGQGLEFLIYFQGNSAPDKSGLPSDRFSAERTGGSVSTLTIQRTQQEDSAVYLCASSLVGRSISGANVLTFGAGSRLTVL.